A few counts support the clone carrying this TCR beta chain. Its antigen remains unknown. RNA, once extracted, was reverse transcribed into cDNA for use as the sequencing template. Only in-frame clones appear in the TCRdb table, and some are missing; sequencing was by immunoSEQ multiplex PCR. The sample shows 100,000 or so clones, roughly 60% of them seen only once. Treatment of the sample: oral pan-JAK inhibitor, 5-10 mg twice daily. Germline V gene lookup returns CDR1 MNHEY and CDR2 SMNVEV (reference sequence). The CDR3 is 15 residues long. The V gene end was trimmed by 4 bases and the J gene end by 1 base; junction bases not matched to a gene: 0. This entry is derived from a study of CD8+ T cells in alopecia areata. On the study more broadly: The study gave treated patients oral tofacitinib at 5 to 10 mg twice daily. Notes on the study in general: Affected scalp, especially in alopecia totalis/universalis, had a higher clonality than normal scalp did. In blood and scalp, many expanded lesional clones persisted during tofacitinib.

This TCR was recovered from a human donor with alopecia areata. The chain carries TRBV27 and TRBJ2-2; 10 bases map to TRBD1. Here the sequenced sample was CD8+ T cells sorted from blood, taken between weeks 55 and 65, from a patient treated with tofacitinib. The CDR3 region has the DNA TGTGCCAGCAGTTGGACAGGGGGGAACACCGGGGAGCTGTTTTTT. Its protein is CASSWTGGNTGELFF.